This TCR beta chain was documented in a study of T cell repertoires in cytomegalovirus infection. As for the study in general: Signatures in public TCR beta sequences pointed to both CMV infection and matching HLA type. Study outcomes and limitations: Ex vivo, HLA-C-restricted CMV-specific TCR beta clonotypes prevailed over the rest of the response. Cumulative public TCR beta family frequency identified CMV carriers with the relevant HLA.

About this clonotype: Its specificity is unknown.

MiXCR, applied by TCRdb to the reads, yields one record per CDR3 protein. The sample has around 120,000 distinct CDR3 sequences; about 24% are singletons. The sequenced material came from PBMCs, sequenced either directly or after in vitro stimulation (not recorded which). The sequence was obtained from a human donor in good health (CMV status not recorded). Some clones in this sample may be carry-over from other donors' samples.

This CDR3 is CASSQWRGNRNEQFF. The CDR3, as DNA: TGCGCCAGCAGCCAGTGGAGGGGGAATAGAAATGAGCAGTTCTTC. V and J are TRBV4-3 and TRBJ2-1; D may match TRBD1 or TRBD2 (6 bases each). Germline CDR1 and CDR2: LGHNA and YSLEER. The CDR3 has 15 residues. Trimming took 3 bases from V and 7 from J, leaving 16 bases between them.